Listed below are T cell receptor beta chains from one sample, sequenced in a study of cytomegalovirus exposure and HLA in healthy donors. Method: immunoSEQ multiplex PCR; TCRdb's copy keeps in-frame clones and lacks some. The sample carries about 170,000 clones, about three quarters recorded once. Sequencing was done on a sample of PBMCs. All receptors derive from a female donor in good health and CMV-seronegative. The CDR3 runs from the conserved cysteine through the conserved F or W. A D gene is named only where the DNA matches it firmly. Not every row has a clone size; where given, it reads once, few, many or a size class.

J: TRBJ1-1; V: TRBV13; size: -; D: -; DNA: TGTGCCAGCAGCGGATTTAGGTACGAGGACACTGAAGCTTTCTTT; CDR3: CASSGFRYEDTEAFF
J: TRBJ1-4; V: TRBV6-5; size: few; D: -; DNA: TGTGCCAGCAGTGGGAGTGAAAAACTGTTTTTT; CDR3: CASSGSEKLFF
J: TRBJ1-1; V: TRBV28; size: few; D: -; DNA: TGTGCCAGCAGACAAGGGGGAAACACTGAAGCTTTCTTT; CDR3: CASRQGGNTEAFF
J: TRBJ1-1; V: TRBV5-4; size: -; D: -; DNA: TGTGCCAGCAGCTTCGGACAGAGCAACACTGAAGCTTTCTTT; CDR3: CASSFGQSNTEAFF
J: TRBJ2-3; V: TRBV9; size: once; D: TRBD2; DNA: TGTGCCAGCAGCGTAGGTAGCGGGGAAGTCACAGATACGCAGTATTTT; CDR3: CASSVGSGEVTDTQYF
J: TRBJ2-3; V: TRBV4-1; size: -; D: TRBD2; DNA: TGCGCCAGCAGCCACTCACTAGCGGGGGGAGTTGGAGATACGCAGTATTTT; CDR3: CASSHSLAGGVGDTQYF
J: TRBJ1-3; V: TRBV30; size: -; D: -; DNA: TGTGCCTGGAGTGTACGTGGGGGGGTAGCCGGAAACACCATATATTTT; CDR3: CAWSVRGGVAGNTIYF
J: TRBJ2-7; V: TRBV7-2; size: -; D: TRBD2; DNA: TGTGCCAGCAGCTTAGAGCGGGGGGGCAACCACGAGCAGTACTTC; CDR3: CASSLERGGNHEQYF
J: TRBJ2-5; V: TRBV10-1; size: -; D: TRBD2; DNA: TGCGCCAGCAGTGCAACTAGCGGACAAGAGACCCAGTACTTC; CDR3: CASSATSGQETQYF
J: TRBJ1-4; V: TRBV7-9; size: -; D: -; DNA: TGTGCCAGCAGCAAATACGGGAGCCCCGGCGAAAAACTGTTTTTT; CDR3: CASSKYGSPGEKLFF
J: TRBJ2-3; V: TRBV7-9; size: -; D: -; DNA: TGTGCCAGCAGCTTAGGAACAGGGCTCCTTGCGGATACGCAGTATTTT; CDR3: CASSLGTGLLADTQYF
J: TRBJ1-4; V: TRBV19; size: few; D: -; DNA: TGTGCCAGTGGATCTGCGGGGTCAACTAATGAAAAACTGTTTTTT; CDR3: CASGSAGSTNEKLFF
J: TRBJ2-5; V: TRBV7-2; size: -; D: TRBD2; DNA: TGTGCCAGCAGCCCGGGACTAAGAGAGACCCAGTACTTC; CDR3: CASSPGLRETQYF
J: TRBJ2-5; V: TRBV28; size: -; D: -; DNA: TGTGCCAGCAGTTTGTCGGAGACCCAGTACTTC; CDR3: CASSLSETQYF
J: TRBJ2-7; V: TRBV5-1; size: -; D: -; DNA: TGCGCCAGCAGCCCCGACAACTACGAGCAGTACTTC; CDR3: CASSPDNYEQYF
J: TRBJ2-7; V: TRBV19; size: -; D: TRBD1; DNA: TGTGCCAGTAGGCATACAGGGGTCTACGAGCAGTACTTC; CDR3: CASRHTGVYEQYF
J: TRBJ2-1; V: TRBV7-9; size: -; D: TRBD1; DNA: TGTGCCAGCAGCTTTCCGACAGGGAGTATCTACAATGAGCAGTTCTTC; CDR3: CASSFPTGSIYNEQFF
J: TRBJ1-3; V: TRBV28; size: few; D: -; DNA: TGTGCCAGCACAGGGCAATCTGGAAACACCATATATTTT; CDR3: CASTGQSGNTIYF
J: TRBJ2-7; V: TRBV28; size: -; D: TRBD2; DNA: TGTGCCAGCACCGCGGGAGGGACCTCCTACGAGCAGTACTTC; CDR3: CASTAGGTSYEQYF
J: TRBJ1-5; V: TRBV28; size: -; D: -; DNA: TGTGCCAGCAGGGTGGGCACAGGGTACAATCAGCCCCAGCATTTT; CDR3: CASRVGTGYNQPQHF
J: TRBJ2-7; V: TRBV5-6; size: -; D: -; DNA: TGTGCCAGCAGCTTGGGACAGACCAGCTCCTACGAGCAGTACTTC; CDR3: CASSLGQTSSYEQYF
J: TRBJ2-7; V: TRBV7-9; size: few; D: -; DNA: TGTGCCAGCAGCTTAATCCCACGGGACGAGCAGTACTTC; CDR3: CASSLIPRDEQYF
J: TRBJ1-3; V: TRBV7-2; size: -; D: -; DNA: TGTGCCAGCAGCTTAACCGCGGGCTCTGGAAACACCATATATTTT; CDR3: CASSLTAGSGNTIYF
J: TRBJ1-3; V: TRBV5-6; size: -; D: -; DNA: TGTGCCAGCAGCCCGGGGTGGGGGGGCCCTGGAAACACCATATATTTT; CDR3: CASSPGWGGPGNTIYF
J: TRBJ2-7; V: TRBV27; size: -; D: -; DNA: TGTGCCAGCATCATAAGGGTAGGGGGGGATGAGCAGTACTTC; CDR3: CASIIRVGGDEQYF
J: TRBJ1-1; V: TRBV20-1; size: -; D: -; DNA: TGCAGTGCTACCAAGAACACTGAAGCTTTCTTT; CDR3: CSATKNTEAFF
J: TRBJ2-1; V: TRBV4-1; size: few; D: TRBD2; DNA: TGCGCCAGCACATGGACTAGCACCTACAATGAGCAGTTCTTC; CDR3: CASTWTSTYNEQFF
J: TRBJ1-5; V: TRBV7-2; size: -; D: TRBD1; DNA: TGTGCCAGCAGCTTAGCCGGGACAGGGGAAGGTCAGCCCCAGCATTTT; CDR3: CASSLAGTGEGQPQHF
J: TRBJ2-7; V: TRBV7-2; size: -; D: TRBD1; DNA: TGTGCCAGCAGCTTAGAACAGGGGGCAATTTATGAGCAGTACTTC; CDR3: CASSLEQGAIYEQYF
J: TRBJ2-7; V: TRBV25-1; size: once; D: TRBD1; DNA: TGTGCCAGCAGAGTAATCGGACAGGTTACCTACGAGCAGTACTTC; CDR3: CASRVIGQVTYEQYF
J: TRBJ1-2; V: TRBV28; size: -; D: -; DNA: TGTGCCAGCAGCCTCTCAAGCGGGACCATCTATGGCTACACCTTC; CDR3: CASSLSSGTIYGYTF
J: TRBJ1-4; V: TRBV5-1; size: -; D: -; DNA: TGCGCCAGCTCAGGGGTGCTGGGGCGAGCAACTAATGAAAAACTGTTTTTT; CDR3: CASSGVLGRATNEKLFF
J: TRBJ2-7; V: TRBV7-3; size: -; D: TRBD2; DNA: TGTGCCAGCAGCCCTCGACTAGCGGGGGAAGGCGAGCAGTACTTC; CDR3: CASSPRLAGEGEQYF
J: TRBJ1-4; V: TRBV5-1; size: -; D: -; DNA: TGCGCCAGCAGCTTGGTTTCCCCCCCGGGGGAAAAACTGTTTTTT; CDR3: CASSLVSPPGEKLFF
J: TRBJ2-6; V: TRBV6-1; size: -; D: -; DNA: TGTGCCAGCAGTACGGTCTCTGGGGCCAACGTCCTGACTTTC; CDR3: CASSTVSGANVLTF
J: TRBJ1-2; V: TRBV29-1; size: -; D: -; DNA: TGCAGCGTTGATTATCGGGGGGGCGGCTACACCTTC; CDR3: CSVDYRGGGYTF
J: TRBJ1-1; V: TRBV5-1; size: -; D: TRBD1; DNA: TGCGCCAGCAGCCCGAGGACAGGGGGTCGAACTGAAGCTTTCTTT; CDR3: CASSPRTGGRTEAFF
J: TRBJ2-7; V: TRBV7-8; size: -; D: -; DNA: TGTGCCAGCAGCCCATTAGGAGGGGTAACTGCCTACGAGCAGTACTTC; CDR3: CASSPLGGVTAYEQYF
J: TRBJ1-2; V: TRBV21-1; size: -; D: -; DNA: TGTGCCAGCAGCAAAGCTCTCGGGGACAGAGTTAAGACTAACTATGGCTACACCTTC; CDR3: CASSKALGDRVKTNYGYTF
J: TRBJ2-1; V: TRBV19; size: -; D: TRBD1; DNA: TGTGCCAGTAGTAGTGGACAGGGAATCTACAATGAGCAGTTCTTC; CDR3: CASSSGQGIYNEQFF
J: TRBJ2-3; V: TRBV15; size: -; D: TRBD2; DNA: TGTGCCACCAGCAGAGGGCTAGCGGGAGATACGCAGTATTTT; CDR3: CATSRGLAGDTQYF
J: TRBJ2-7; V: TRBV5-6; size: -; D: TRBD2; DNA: TGTGCCAGCAGCCCGTCCGGGGGGGACGAGCAGTACTTC; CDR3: CASSPSGGDEQYF
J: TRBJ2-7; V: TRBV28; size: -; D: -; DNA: TGTGCCAGCAGGACCGAAGACAGTTACTTCTACGAGCAGTACTTC; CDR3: CASRTEDSYFYEQYF
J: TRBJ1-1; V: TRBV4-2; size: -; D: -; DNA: TGTGCCAGCAGCCAAGGGTCGGGGGTTGACACTGAAGCTTTCTTT; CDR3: CASSQGSGVDTEAFF
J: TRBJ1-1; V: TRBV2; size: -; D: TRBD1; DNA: TGTGCCAGCAAGAAGACAGGGGCAATGAACACTGAAGCTTTCTTT; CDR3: CASKKTGAMNTEAFF
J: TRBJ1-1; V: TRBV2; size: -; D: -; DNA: TGTGCCAGCGACGGGGGGAACACTGAAGCTTTCTTT; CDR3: CASDGGNTEAFF
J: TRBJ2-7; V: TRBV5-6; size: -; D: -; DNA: TGTGCCAGCAGCTTCGATTTCCGGGTTACCTACGAGCAGTACTTC; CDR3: CASSFDFRVTYEQYF
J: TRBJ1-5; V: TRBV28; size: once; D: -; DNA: TGTGCCAGCAGTTTATTGACACGCAATCAGCCCCAGCATTTT; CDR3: CASSLLTRNQPQHF
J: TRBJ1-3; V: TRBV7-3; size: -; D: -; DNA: TGTGCCAGCAGCTTAAATAGGGGTTCGGGGGACACCATATATTTT; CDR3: CASSLNRGSGDTIYF
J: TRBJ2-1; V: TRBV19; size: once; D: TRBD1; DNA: TGTGCCAGTAGTATAGTTCCGGGACAGGCTTCCAATGAGCAGTTCTTC; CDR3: CASSIVPGQASNEQFF
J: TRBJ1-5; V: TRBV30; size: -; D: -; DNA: TGTGCCTGGAGTCAGGGGATGGGCAATCAGCCCCAGCATTTT; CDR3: CAWSQGMGNQPQHF
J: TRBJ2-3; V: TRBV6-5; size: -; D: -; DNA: TGTGCCAGCAGTTACTCAACTAAGAACTCGCAGTATTTT; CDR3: CASSYSTKNSQYF
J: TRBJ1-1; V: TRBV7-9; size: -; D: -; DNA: TGTGCCAGCAGCTTAGGGGCAGGACTTAACACTGAAGCTTTCTTT; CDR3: CASSLGAGLNTEAFF
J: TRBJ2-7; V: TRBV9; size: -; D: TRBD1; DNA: TGTGCCAGCAGCGAGTCGACAGGGGGAAAGGACGAGCAGTACTTC; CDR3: CASSESTGGKDEQYF
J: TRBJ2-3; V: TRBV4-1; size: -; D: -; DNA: TGCGCCAGCAGCCAAGGGGGGGGGCCGAGCACAGATACGCAGTATTTT; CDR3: CASSQGGGPSTDTQYF
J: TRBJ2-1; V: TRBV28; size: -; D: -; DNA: TGTGCCAGCACCCTCGGGCAGGGGTACTCCTACAATGAGCAGTTCTTC; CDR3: CASTLGQGYSYNEQFF
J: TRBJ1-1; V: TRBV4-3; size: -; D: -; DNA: TGCGCCAGCAGCCAAGATCCCACAGGATTGGGGATCGGTGAAGCTTTCTTT; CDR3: CASSQDPTGLGIGEAFF